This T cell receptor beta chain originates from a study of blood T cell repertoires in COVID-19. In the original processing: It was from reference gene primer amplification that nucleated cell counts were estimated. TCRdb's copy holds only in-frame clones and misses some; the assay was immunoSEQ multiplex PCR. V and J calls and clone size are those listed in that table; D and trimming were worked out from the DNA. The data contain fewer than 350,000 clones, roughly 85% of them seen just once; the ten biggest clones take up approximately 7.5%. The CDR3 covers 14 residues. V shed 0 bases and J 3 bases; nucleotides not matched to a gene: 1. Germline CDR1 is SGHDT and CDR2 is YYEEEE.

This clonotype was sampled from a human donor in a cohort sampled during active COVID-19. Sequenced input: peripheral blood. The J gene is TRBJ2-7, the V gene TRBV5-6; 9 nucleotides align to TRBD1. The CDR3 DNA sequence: TGTGCCAGCAGCTTGGACAGGGGGCTCTACGAGCAGTACTTC. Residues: CASSLDRGLYEQYF.